This T cell receptor beta chain was documented in a study of cytomegalovirus exposure and HLA in healthy donors (TCRdb year 2017). At the level of the whole study: In an earlier analysis of under 600 of the donors, around 290 Gb of sequence data and 117 million unique TCR beta sequences from about 179 million T cells were reported. Donor age, sex, ethnicity and CMV serostatus were compiled together with the repertoire data. To decide whether each TCR beta V gene segment behaved as functional or pseudogenic, an earlier analysis of several hundred of the donors relied on high-throughput TCR beta sequencing. The study used immunosequencing to profile the T cell repertoires of 666 subjects and linked those repertoires to cytomegalovirus serostatus. Genome-wide SNP genotypes for about 65% of the roughly 670 donors were used in a later genetic analysis, which treated that subset as a discovery cohort. Roughly 300 gigabases of sequencing data and tens of millions of unique TCR sequences made up an early release that covered fewer than 650 HLA-typed donors. In the later analysis, no new phenotypic data were used to find candidate immune exposures; instead, reliance was placed on TCR beta sequences and their occurrence across donors. Among about 400 genotyped donors of the cohort, an average of roughly 230,000 unique TCR beta nucleotide sequences was sequenced per donor, of which roughly 17% were non-productive. The study was designed to test whether signatures of past pathogen exposure could be identified by cataloging public T cell receptors. The genetic ancestry cluster associated with self-reported Caucasian donors included roughly four fifths of the approximately 410 genotyped donors. The number of typed donors differed by locus: roughly 629-640 for A, B, C, DRB1 and DQB1; about 520 for DQA1; roughly 600 for DPA1; and about 450 for DPB1. HLA typing covered class I and class II loci at four-digit resolution. To predict cytomegalovirus infection status, the study combined high-throughput TCR immunosequencing, statistical association of individual TCRs with disease status, and machine learning. Five DR-DQ haplotypes were handled as single units for association and clustering because linkage in the cohort was strong. All discovery cohort repertoires had been generated on a single sequencing platform. A later analysis re-analyzed previously published TCR beta repertoires from approximately 700 donors and added high-resolution HLA genotyping to study TCR occurrence patterns. Along with the roughly 700-subject first cohort, a separate validation cohort of 120 different subjects was used. General study outcomes and caveats: A cluster of highly shared sequence variants was judged likely to be a technical artifact of the sequencing pipeline. Sequencing depth was assumed to be roughly uniform across donors in the presence/absence analyses, though that assumption may not hold. An association between a missense DCLRE1C variant and V-gene and J-gene trimming of TCR beta chains was found in a later genetic analysis and replicated in an independent cohort. The authors suggested that the approach could potentially be extended to other disease states and immunological phenotypes. The study listed approximately 150 TCR beta chains as associated with cytomegalovirus. Linkage disequilibrium might explain the correlated functional status among segregating V segments, but an unknown experimental factor could not be excluded. In vitro tests confirmed that a few of the cytomegalovirus-associated TCR beta chains recognize cytomegalovirus antigens. When HLA alleles, especially DR and DQ, strongly co-occurred, TCR associations were difficult to assign to individual alleles. Because counts were too low, 15 or so rarely observed V segments, including chromosome 9 orphons, were excluded from the earlier analysis of 500 to 700 of the donors. The classifier was reported to diagnose cytomegalovirus status with high specificity and sensitivity in both the original cohort and the validation cohort. Because HLA typing was unavailable for some donors at each locus, only the typed subset was used in association tests. A further reported finding was that TCR beta sequences accurately predicted the HLA-A and HLA-B alleles for most subjects in the first cohort. In an earlier analysis of some 500 of the donors, most TCR beta V segments appeared in productive rearrangements about 87% or about 30% of the time, broadly matching IMGT annotations. The only immune exposure information available for the cohort was CMV serostatus. Compared with equally common non-associated chains, HLA-associated TCR beta chains in a later analysis were more clonally expanded and had lower generation probabilities. Only TCR beta chains were sequenced in this cohort, and the absence of alpha or paired-chain data limited detectable features. While some public TCRs were present in many individuals, most TCR sequences turned up only very rarely across donors. Some IMGT-functional V segments, including TRBV6-2 and TRBV6-3, could not be told apart with the 87-base-pair reads, so those segments were excluded. According to a later analysis, parvovirus B19, influenza, CMV and Epstein-Barr virus appeared linked to several top co-occurrence clusters. In a later analysis, some 17,000 TCR beta sequences were associated with specific HLA alleles at a false discovery rate of 0.05. In a later analysis, most CMV-associated TCR beta chains were found to appear HLA-restricted, with HLA associations seemingly driven largely by CMV exposure. In a later analysis, the rate of TCR association differed among HLA loci, with DRB1 alleles having the most associated TCRs and HLA-C alleles having the fewest. In a later genetic analysis, fewer N-insertions in productive TCRs were reported among donors in an Asian-associated ancestry cluster than the approximately 670-donor mean.

At the junction V is shortened by 2 bases and J by 1 base, with 5 bases in between. As encoded in the germline V gene (reference sequence), CDR1 is SEHNR while CDR2 is FQNEAQ. The CDR3, cysteine through phenylalanine, is 13 amino acids long. The entry retains the CDR3 DNA only, 39 bases that are in frame from base 1. Libraries came from the immunoSEQ multiplex PCR assay. For the multiplex PCR, a mixture combining 60 forward primers for TCR Vbeta segments and 13 reverse primers for TCR Jbeta segments was used. The CDR3 region of rearranged TCR beta genes was amplified from genomic DNA by a multiplex PCR assay. On the Illumina HiSeq System, the amplified TCR beta libraries were sequenced as 87-base-pair reads. In the source study's methods: In a later analysis, some 80 million unique TCR beta chains were counted across the 650 to 750 repertoires, and roughly 9.9 million of these chains were shared by at least two donors. Raw reads were error-corrected and collapsed into unique sequences by a nearest-neighbor algorithm in which closely related sequences were merged to remove PCR and sequencing errors. To assign V, D and J gene segments, CDR3 sequences were aligned to IMGT reference sequences. For a sequence to be retained, a match of at least six nucleotides was required to both a V gene segment and a J gene segment. Rearrangements were called productive when the CDR3 lacked stop codons and stayed in frame with V and J; all others were non-productive. Following IMGT convention, CDR3 was defined as the stretch from the second conserved V-encoded cysteine up to the conserved J-encoded phenylalanine. The earlier analysis of 500 to 750 of the donors excluded any sequence lacking an unambiguous match to a single V gene segment. In an earlier analysis of about 590 of the donors, a V segment was called functional when productive rearrangements were above 56.7%, and segregating when the standard deviation between donors exceeded 5%. To diagnose cytomegalovirus status from the catalog of TCR beta chain sequences, a statistical classification framework was built. A later analysis assigned V and J genes by comparing TCR nucleotide sequences with IMGT/GENE-DB human TR gene sequences. In a later analysis, CDR3 sequences and most-parsimonious VDJ recombination scenarios were assigned using the TCRdist pipeline. In a later analysis, each TCR beta chain was defined by its CDR3 amino acid sequence together with its V-gene family, and reads without a unique V-gene family were excluded. A later analysis removed 550 to 700 highly shared, low-generation-probability nucleotide sequences to deal with suspected cross-contamination and a sequencing artifact. In a later analysis, a clonal expansion index was calculated for each public chain from normalized within-repertoire ranks of inferred template counts. In a later analysis, generation probabilities were computed with a VDJ recombination model fitted to out-of-frame rearrangements, and the resulting probabilities were checked against IGoR. In a later analysis, TCR-TCR, TCR-HLA and TCR-CMV co-occurrence was scored with hypergeometric tests, and a repertoire-size bias correction was applied to TCR pairs. In a later analysis, false discovery rates were estimated by permuting HLA or CMV assignments 20 times. In a later analysis, co-occurring TCRs were grouped with DBSCAN, and TCRdist sequence similarity was added when clustering was performed within HLA-allele-positive subsets. Co-occurrence clustering excluded repertoires with fewer than 30,000 or more than 120,000 public chains, plus five with anomalous nucleotide sharing. What TCRdb holds here is the immuneACCESS table cut down to in-frame rearrangements. Part of the clones is not present; checked against another copy, under half of the missing clones reflect an unresolved V gene, and the others are unexplained. That table is the source of V, J and clone size, and D and trimming were worked out from the DNA. The sample table contains about 190,000 clones; only one count was recorded for more than 70% of them. Of the sample, 4.5% to 5.5% falls within the top ten clones.

In total, approximately 610 healthy bone marrow donors made up the cohort. At the time of sampling, every cohort member was nominally healthy, though immune exposures that went unrecorded were likely present. The donor tested CMV seropositive and was one of the 289 seropositive cohort members. A peripheral blood sample was collected from each donor, and TCR beta sequencing was performed on peripheral blood mononuclear cells. The Qiagen DNeasy Blood Extraction Kit was used to extract genomic DNA from the blood cell samples. This clone has more than one count but fewer than ten. Its antigen is not yet known. Base qualities are not provided; no much larger clone lies one nucleotide away.

The sequence derives from a man aged 25 to 40 in good health and CMV-seropositive. Recombination connected TRBV7-9 to TRBJ2-5, with an unclear D gene assignment. Source material: PBMCs. The CDR3 corresponds to CASSLQAQETQYF. The DNA sequence is TGTGCCAGCAGCTTACAGGCCCAAGAGACCCAGTACTTC.